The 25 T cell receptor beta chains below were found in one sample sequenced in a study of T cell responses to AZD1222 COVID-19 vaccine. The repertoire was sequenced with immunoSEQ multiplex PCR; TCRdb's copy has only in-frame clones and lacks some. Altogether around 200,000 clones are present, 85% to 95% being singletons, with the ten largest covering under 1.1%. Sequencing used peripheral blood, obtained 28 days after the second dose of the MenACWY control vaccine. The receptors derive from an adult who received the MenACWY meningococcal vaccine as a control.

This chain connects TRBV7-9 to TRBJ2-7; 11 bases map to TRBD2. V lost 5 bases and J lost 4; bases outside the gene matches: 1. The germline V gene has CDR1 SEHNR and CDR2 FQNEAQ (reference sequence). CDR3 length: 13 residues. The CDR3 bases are TGTGCCAGCAGCACTAGCGGGGGTTACGAGCAGTACTTC. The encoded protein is CASSTSGGYEQYF.

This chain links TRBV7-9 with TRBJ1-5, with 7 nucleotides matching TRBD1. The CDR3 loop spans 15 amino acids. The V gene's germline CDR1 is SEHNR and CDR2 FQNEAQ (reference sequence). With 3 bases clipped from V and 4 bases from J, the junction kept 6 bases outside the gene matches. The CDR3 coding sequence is TGTGCCAGCAGCTTGACAGGGACGAATAATCAGCCCCAGCATTTT. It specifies CASSLTGTNNQPQHF.

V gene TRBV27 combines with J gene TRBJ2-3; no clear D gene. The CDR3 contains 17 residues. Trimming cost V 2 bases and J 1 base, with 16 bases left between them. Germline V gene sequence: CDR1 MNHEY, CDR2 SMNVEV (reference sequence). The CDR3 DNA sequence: TGTGCCAGCAGTTTAAGAGCTCTCCGTTCAGGCACAGATACGCAGTATTTT. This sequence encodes CASSLRALRSGTDTQYF.

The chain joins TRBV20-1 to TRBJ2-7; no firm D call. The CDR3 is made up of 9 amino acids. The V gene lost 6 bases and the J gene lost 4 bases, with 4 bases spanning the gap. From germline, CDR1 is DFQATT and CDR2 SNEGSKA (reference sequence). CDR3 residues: CSASYEQYF. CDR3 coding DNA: TGCAGTGCGAGTTACGAGCAGTACTTC.

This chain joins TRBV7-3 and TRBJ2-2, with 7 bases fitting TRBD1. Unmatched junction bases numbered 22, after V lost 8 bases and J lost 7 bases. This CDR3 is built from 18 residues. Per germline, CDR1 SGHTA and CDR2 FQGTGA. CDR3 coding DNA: TGTGCCAGCGCCCCCTTACGGGCGACCAGGGGGACGTACGGGGAGCTGTTTTTT. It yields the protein CASAPLRATRGTYGELFF.

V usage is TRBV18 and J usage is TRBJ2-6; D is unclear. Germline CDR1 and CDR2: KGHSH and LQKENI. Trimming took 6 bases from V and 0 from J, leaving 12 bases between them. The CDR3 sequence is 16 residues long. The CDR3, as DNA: TGTGCCAGCTCTCTAAGCTATAGCTCTGGGGCCAACGTCCTGACTTTC. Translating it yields CASSLSYSSGANVLTF. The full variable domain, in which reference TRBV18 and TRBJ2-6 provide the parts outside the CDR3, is NAGVMQNPRHLVRRRGQEARLRCSPMKGHSHVYWYRQLPEEGLKFMVYLQKENIIDESGMPKERFSAEFPKEGPSILRIQQVVRGDSAAYFCASSLSYSSGANVLTFGAGSRLTVL.

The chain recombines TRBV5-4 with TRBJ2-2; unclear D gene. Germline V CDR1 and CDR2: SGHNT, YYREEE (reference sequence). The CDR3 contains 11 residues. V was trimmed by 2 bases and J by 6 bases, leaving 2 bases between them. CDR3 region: CASSFAGELFF. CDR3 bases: TGTGCCAGCAGCTTCGCCGGGGAGCTGTTTTTT. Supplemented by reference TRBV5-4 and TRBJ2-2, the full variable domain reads ETGVTQSPTHLIKTRGQQVTLRCSSQSGHNTVSWYQQALGQGPQFIFQYYREEENGRGNFPPRFSGLQFPNYSSELNVNALELDDSALYLCASSFAGELFFGEGSRLTVL.

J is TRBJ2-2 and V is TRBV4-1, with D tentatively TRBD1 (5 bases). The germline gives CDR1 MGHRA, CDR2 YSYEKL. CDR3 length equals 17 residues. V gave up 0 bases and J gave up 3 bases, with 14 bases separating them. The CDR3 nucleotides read TGCGCCAGCAGCCAAGAGGGTGGTCAGGGTTACACCGGGGAGCTGTTTTTT. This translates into CASSQEGGQGYTGELFF.

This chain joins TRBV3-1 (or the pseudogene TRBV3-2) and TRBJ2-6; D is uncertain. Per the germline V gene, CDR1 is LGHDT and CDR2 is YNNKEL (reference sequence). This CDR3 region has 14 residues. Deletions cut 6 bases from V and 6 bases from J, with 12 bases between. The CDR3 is CASSRASAANVLTF. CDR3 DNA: TGTGCCAGCAGTAGGGCCTCCGCGGCCAACGTCCTGACTTTC.

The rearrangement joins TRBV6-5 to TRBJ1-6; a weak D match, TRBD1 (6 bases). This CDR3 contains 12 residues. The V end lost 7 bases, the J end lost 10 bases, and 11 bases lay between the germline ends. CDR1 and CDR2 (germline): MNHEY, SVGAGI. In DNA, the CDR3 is TGTGCCAGCAAGGGGGGACGATCACCCCTCCACTTT. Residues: CASKGGRSPLHF.

In DNA form, the CDR3 reads TGTGCCAGCAGCCAAGCTGCGGTTAACTATGGCTACACCTTC. Translation gives CASSQAAVNYGYTF. The rearrangement links TRBV7-9 to TRBJ1-2; D not certain. V shed 5 bases and J shed 1 base, with 11 bases lying between them. CDR3 length: 14 amino acids. CDR1 SEHNR and CDR2 FQNEAQ come from the germline V gene (reference sequence).

This CDR3 reads CASSPEGYSPSGNTIYF. The CDR3 region has the DNA TGTGCCAGTTCCCCCGAGGGGTACTCCCCCTCTGGAAACACCATATATTTT. The chain uses TRBV3-1 (or the pseudogene TRBV3-2) and TRBJ1-3; TRBD1 is a possible D gene (5 bases). V was pared by 9 bases and J by 0 bases, with 21 bases between. The CDR3 consists of 17 residues. Germline V gives CDR1 LGHDT, CDR2 YNNKEL (reference sequence).

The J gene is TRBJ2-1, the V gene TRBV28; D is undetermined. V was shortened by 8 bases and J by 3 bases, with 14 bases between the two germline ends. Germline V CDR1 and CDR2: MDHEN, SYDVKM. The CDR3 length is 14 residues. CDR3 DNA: TGTGCCAGCTCGGGCTTCACGGGCTACAATGAGCAGTTCTTC. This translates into CASSGFTGYNEQFF.

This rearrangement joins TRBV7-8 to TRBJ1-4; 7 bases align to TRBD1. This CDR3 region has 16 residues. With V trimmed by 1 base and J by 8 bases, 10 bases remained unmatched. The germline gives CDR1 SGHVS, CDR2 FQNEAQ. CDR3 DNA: TGTGCCAGCAGCTTAGGTGACAGGGTCGGATGGGAAAAACTGTTTTTT. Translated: CASSLGDRVGWEKLFF.

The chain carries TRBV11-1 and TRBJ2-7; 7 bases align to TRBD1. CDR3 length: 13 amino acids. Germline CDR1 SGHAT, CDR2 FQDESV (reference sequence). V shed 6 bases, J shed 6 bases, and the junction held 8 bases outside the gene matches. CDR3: CASSLDRVGEQYF. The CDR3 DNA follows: TGTGCCAGCAGTCTAGACAGGGTGGGCGAGCAGTACTTC.

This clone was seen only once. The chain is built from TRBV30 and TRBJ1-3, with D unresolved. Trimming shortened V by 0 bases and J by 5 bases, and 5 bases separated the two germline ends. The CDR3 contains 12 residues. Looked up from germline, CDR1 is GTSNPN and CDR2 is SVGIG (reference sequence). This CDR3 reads CAWSVNRNTIYF. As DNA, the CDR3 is TGTGCCTGGAGTGTAAATCGAAACACCATATATTTT.

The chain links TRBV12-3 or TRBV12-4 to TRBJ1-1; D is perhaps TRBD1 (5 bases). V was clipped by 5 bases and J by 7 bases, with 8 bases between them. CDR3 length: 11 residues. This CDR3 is CASSLGLEAFF. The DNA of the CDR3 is TGTGCCAGCAGTCTGGGGCTTGAAGCTTTCTTT.

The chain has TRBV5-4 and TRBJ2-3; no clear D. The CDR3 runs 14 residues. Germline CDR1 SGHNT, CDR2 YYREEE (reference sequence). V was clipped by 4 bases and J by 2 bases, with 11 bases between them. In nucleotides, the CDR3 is TGTGCCAGCAGCGAAGACATTCACACAGATACGCAGTATTTT. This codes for CASSEDIHTDTQYF.

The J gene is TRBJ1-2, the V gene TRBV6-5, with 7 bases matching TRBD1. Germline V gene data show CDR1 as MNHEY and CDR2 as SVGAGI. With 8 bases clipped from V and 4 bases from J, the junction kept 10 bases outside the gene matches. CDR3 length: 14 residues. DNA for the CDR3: TGTGCCAGCGGAGGGACAGATTTAGGCTATGGCTACACCTTC. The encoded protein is CASGGTDLGYGYTF.

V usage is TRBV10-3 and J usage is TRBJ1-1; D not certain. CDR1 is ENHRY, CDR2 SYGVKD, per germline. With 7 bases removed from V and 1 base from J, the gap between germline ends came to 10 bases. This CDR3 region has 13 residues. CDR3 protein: CAINRKGNTEAFF. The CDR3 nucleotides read TGTGCCATCAATAGGAAGGGGAACACTGAAGCTTTCTTT.

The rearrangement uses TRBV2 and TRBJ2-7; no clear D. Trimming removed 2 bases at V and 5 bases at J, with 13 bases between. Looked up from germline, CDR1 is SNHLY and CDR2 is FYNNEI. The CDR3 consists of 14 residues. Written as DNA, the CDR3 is TGTGCCAGCAGTGAACCCCCCATGGTCCACGAGCAGTACTTC. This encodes CASSEPPMVHEQYF.

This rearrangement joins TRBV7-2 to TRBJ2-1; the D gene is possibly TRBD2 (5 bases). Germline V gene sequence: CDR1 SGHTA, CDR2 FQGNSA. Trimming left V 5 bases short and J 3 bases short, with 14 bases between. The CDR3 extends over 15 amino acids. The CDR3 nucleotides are TGTGCCAGCAGCCTTCGCGAGCGGCGCTACAATGAGCAGTTCTTC. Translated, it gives CASSLRERRYNEQFF.

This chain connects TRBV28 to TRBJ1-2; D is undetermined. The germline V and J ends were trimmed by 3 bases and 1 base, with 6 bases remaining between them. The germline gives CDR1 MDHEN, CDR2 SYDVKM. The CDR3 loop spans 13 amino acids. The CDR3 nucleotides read TGTGCCAGCAGTTTTACGGGTAACTATGGCTACACCTTC. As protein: CASSFTGNYGYTF.

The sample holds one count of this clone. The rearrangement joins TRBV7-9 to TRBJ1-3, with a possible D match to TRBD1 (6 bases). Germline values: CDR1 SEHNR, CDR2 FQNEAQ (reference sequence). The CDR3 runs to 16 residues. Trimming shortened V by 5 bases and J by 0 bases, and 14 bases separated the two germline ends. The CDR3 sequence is CASSPRTGPSGNTIYF. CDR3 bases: TGTGCCAGCAGCCCGAGAACAGGGCCCTCTGGAAACACCATATATTTT.

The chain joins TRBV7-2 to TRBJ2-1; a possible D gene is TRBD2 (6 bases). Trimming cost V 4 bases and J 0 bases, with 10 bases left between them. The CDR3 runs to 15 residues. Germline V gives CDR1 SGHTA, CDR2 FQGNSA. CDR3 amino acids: CASSWTGDSYNEQFF. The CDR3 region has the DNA TGTGCCAGCAGCTGGACGGGGGACTCCTACAATGAGCAGTTCTTC.